The 21 T cell receptor beta chains below all came from one sample that was sequenced in a study of vaccination effects on CD4 cells after COVID-19. Antigen-specific CD4+ T cells were expanded with viral peptide pools in the ViraFEST assay before sequencing. CD4+ T cells were isolated after nine to ten days of culture. As their vaccination, participants received two doses of either BNT162b2 or mRNA-1273. The table came from immunoSEQ multiplex PCR; TCRdb's copy has only in-frame clones and leaves some out. The sample records some 34,000 clones, roughly 78% being singletons. Antigen specificity for these receptors is unknown. The sequences come from CD4+ T cells from PBMCs cultured with HCoV-NL63 spike peptides, collected after COVID-19 vaccination. Receptors were obtained from a human donor who received a COVID-19 vaccine. Some clones in this sample may be carry-over from other donors' samples.

This clone was seen only once. The chain links TRBV7-8 to TRBJ2-1; D ambiguous. This CDR3 is 16 amino acids long. Germline loops: CDR1 SGHVS, CDR2 FQNEAQ. Deletions cut 1 base from V and 6 bases from J, with 16 bases between. The CDR3 is CASSLVGQHSGNEQFF. The CDR3 DNA sequence: TGTGCCAGCAGCTTAGTTGGCCAGCATTCCGGCAATGAGCAGTTCTTC. The whole variable domain, filled in from reference TRBV7-8 and TRBJ2-1, reads GAGVSQSPRYKVAKRGQDVALRCDPISGHVSLFWYQQALGQGPEFLTYFQNEAQLDKSGLPSDRFFAERPEGSVSTLKIQRTQQEDSAVYLCASSLVGQHSGNEQFFGPGTRLTVL.

The chain employs TRBV18 and TRBJ1-4; tentatively, D is TRBD1 (6 bases). CDR3 size: 15 residues. Trimming cost V 6 bases and J 3 bases, with 14 bases left between them. In germline, CDR1 is KGHSH, CDR2 LQKENI. The CDR3 spells CASSRSGAANEKLFF. The CDR3 DNA reads as TGTGCCAGCTCTCGTTCGGGGGCGGCTAATGAAAAACTGTTTTTT. The full variable domain, in which reference TRBV18 and TRBJ1-4 provide the parts outside the CDR3, is NAGVMQNPRHLVRRRGQEARLRCSPMKGHSHVYWYRQLPEEGLKFMVYLQKENIIDESGMPKERFSAEFPKEGPSILRIQQVVRGDSAAYFCASSRSGAANEKLFFGSGTQLSVL.

The chain is built from TRBV2 and TRBJ2-2, with 9 nucleotides matching TRBD2. This CDR3 region has 15 residues. V was pared by 8 bases and J by 2 bases, with 6 bases of the junction left unmatched. Germline loops: CDR1 SNHLY, CDR2 FYNNEI. The chain's CDR3 is CASAGLAGNTGELFF. The CDR3, as DNA: TGTGCCAGCGCAGGTCTAGCGGGAAACACCGGGGAGCTGTTTTTT.

The chain recombines TRBV7-2 with TRBJ1-5; D gene unclear. The length of the CDR3 is 13 residues. V lost 5 bases and J lost 6, with 11 bases in between. The germline V gene has CDR1 SGHTA and CDR2 FQGNSA. The CDR3 here is CASSPEVSQPQHF. DNA for the CDR3: TGTGCCAGCAGCCCAGAGGTATCTCAGCCCCAGCATTTT.

This chain links TRBV12-3 or TRBV12-4 with TRBJ2-1; no clear D. Trimming shortened V by 6 bases and J by 4 bases, and 10 bases separated the two germline ends. The CDR3 extends over 13 amino acids. The CDR3 reads CASSLDGYNEQFF. The CDR3 DNA is TGTGCCAGCAGCCTGGACGGATACAATGAGCAGTTCTTC.

This clone was detected a few times. The chain uses TRBV11-2 and TRBJ2-7; TRBD1 agrees at 7 bases. The CDR3 has 15 amino acids. Germline values: CDR1 SGHAT, CDR2 FQNNGV. J gave up 1 base and V 0 bases, and 3 bases lay outside the gene matches. The CDR3 DNA is TGTGCCAGCAGCTTAGAGGGCAGGGGGTCCTACGAGCAGTACGTC. Protein: CASSLEGRGSYEQYV.

The V and J genes are TRBV23-1 and TRBJ2-5; the match to TRBD1 covers 8 bases. TRBV23-1 is an ORF; its function is uncertain. The CDR3 covers 15 residues. V lost 3 bases to trimming and J lost 5 bases; unmatched junction nucleotides: 8. CDR3 in DNA: TGCGCCAGCAGTCAGCACCGGGACAGGAGCGAGACCCAGTACTTC. Amino acids: CASSQHRDRSETQYF.

The genes are TRBV18 and TRBJ2-5; 11 bases match TRBD2. The J segment lost 2 bases and the V segment lost 3 bases, leaving 8 bases of the junction unmatched. CDR1 KGHSH and CDR2 LQKENI come from the germline V gene. The CDR3 loop spans 17 amino acids. CDR3 sequence reads: CASSPIMSSGGQETQYF. The CDR3 bases are TGTGCCAGCTCACCCATCATGTCTAGCGGGGGGCAAGAGACCCAGTACTTC. The complete variable domain, with remaining parts taken from reference TRBV18 and TRBJ2-5, reads NAGVMQNPRHLVRRRGQEARLRCSPMKGHSHVYWYRQLPEEGLKFMVYLQKENIIDESGMPKERFSAEFPKEGPSILRIQQVVRGDSAAYFCASSPIMSSGGQETQYFGPGTRLLVL.

Only a few counts were recorded for this clone. The CDR3 sequence is CASSSLYRGTDTQYF. In DNA form, the CDR3 reads TGTGCCAGCAGTTCGCTCTACAGGGGAACAGATACGCAGTATTTT. V and J are TRBV5-4 and TRBJ2-3, with 7 bases fitting TRBD1. The CDR3 is 15 amino acids. Germline V CDR1 and CDR2: SGHNT, YYREEE (reference sequence). V trimming: 5 bases; J trimming: 3 bases; junction bases outside the gene matches: 9. The whole variable domain, remainder taken from reference TRBV5-4 and TRBJ2-3, is ETGVTQSPTHLIKTRGQQVTLRCSSQSGHNTVSWYQQALGQGPQFIFQYYREEENGRGNFPPRFSGLQFPNYSSELNVNALELDDSALYLCASSSLYRGTDTQYFGPGTRLTVL.

The chain couples TRBV7-2 to TRBJ2-2; D might be TRBD1 or TRBD2, each matching 5 bases. V lost 5 bases and J lost 3, with 13 bases in between. The CDR3 loop spans 15 amino acids. Germline CDR1 is SGHTA and CDR2 is FQGNSA. DNA for the CDR3: TGTGCCAGCAGCCCGGGGCGCCGGGACACCGGGGAGCTGTTTTTT. It is translated as CASSPGRRDTGELFF.

Only a few counts were recorded for this clone. This chain links TRBV6-1 with TRBJ2-7; weak D call: TRBD2 (5 bases). The CDR3 consists of 16 residues. The ends were cut back, 3 bases at V and 1 base at J, with 16 bases in the middle. In germline, CDR1 is MNHNS, CDR2 SASEGT. In DNA, the CDR3 is TGTGCCAGCAGTGATAGGAGGATCCTTGTATCCTACGAGCAGTACGTC. It translates to CASSDRRILVSYEQYV.

The rearrangement uses TRBV6-1 and TRBJ2-3; a possible D gene is TRBD2 (7 bases). Trimming pared 3 bases from V and 0 bases from J, leaving 13 bases between. CDR3 length: 16 residues. In germline, CDR1 is MNHNS, CDR2 SASEGT. DNA of the CDR3: TGTGCCAGCAGTGACCACGGGGGGCCTAGCACAGATACGCAGTATTTT. It specifies CASSDHGGPSTDTQYF.

This rearrangement joins TRBV7-8 to TRBJ2-2, with D uncertain. Trimming took off 3 bases at V and 5 bases at J, with 13 bases between the two ends. CDR1 is SGHVS, CDR2 FQNEAQ, per germline. The CDR3 sequence is 15 residues long. The CDR3 nucleotides read TGTGCCAGCAGCTTTAGCATAGGACCGACCGGGGAGCTGTTTTTT. This gives the protein CASSFSIGPTGELFF.

This chain joins TRBV6-5 and TRBJ2-7; D remains ambiguous. CDR3 length: 12 residues. Trimming removed 7 bases at V and 4 bases at J, with 11 bases between. CDR1 and CDR2 from the germline V gene are MNHEY and SVGAGI. This CDR3 is CASKGSVYEQYV. Here the CDR3 DNA reads TGTGCCAGCAAAGGGTCGGTTTACGAGCAGTACGTC.

This chain joins TRBV7-2 and TRBJ2-3, with TRBD2 as a possible D gene (6 bases). CDR3 length: 15 amino acids. Trimming took 1 base from V and 1 from J, leaving 9 bases between them. In germline, CDR1 is SGHTA, CDR2 FQGNSA. The CDR3 here is CASSLERVRTDTQYF. CDR3 sequence (DNA): TGTGCCAGCAGCTTAGAGCGGGTCCGCACAGATACGCAGTATTTT.

The chain employs TRBV6-2 or TRBV6-3 and TRBJ2-5; D is perhaps TRBD2 (7 bases). The ends were cut back, 2 bases at V and 0 bases at J, with 10 bases in the middle. This CDR3 is built from 15 residues. Looked up from germline, CDR1 is MNHEY and CDR2 is SVGEGT. The CDR3 DNA sequence: TGTGCCAGCAGTTACGGGCGGGGGCACCAAGAGACCCAGTACTTC. It encodes CASSYGRGHQETQYF.

This clone was found a few times. The rearrangement links TRBV12-3 or TRBV12-4 to TRBJ2-7; D is uncertain. The length of the CDR3 is 13 residues. Trimming removed 5 bases at V and 8 bases at J, with 16 bases between. CDR3 sequence reads: CASSLDLDGKQYV. The CDR3 DNA sequence: TGTGCCAGCAGTCTGGACCTCGACGGCAAGCAGTACGTC.

This clone was seen just once. The rearrangement uses TRBV4-2 and TRBJ2-1; 8 bases align to TRBD2. Germline V gene lookup returns CDR1 LGHNA and CDR2 YNFKEQ. The CDR3 runs to 16 residues. Unmatched junction bases numbered 2, after V lost 1 base and J lost 0 bases. The CDR3 region is CASSQVAGNSYNEQFF. CDR3 nucleotides: TGTGCCAGCAGCCAAGTAGCGGGGAACTCCTACAATGAGCAGTTCTTC.

This clone was picked up a small number of times. The chain is built from TRBV3-1 (or the pseudogene TRBV3-2) and TRBJ2-3; D remains unclear. This CDR3 spans 12 amino acids. V was trimmed by 1 base and J by 2 bases, leaving 1 base between them. From germline, CDR1 is LGHDT and CDR2 YNNKEL (reference sequence). The CDR3 here is CASSQVTDTQYF. CDR3 nucleotides: TGTGCCAGCAGCCAAGTCACAGATACGCAGTATTTT.

V is TRBV7-3 and J is TRBJ1-2; D is uncertain. V dropped 4 bases and J dropped 6 bases, with 9 bases sitting between them. CDR1 SGHTA and CDR2 FQGTGA come from the germline V gene. This CDR3 spans 12 amino acids. CDR3 in DNA: TGTGCCAGCAGCTCGGACGGAAATGGCTACACCTTC. Encoded protein: CASSSDGNGYTF.

The chain has TRBV6-5 and TRBJ1-2; 7 bases agree with TRBD1. Trimming at V came to 7 bases and at J to 2 bases, leaving 4 bases not matched to a gene. The CDR3 loop spans 13 amino acids. CDR1 is MNHEY, CDR2 SVGAGI, per germline. In DNA form, the CDR3 reads TGTGCCAGCACTACGACAGGGAACTATGGCTACACCTTC. As protein: CASTTTGNYGYTF.